The 17 T cell receptor beta chains presented below share a single source sample, sequenced in a study of long-term antiretroviral therapy in people with HIV. Researchers ran immunoSEQ v3.0 at survey level. The data were produced by immunoSEQ multiplex PCR, yet TCRdb's version contains in-frame clones alone and is incomplete. The table lists fewer than 30,000 clones, 81% of them singletons. Specimen: unsorted PBMCs, collected 4.4 years after starting antiretroviral therapy. The source of these receptors is a man aged 30-40 years with HIV.

The V gene is TRBV4-1, the J gene TRBJ1-2; no firm D call. The CDR3 runs to 16 residues. Germline V CDR1 and CDR2: MGHRA, YSYEKL. V lost 0 bases and J lost 0, with 11 bases in between. CDR3 protein: CASSQEDLTANYGYTF. The CDR3 DNA sequence: TGCGCCAGCAGCCAAGAAGACCTCACAGCTAACTATGGCTACACCTTC.

The V and J genes are TRBV19 and TRBJ2-7; D unclear. Germline CDR1 LNHDA, CDR2 SQIVND (reference sequence). The CDR3 totals 15 residues. The V end lost 1 base, the J end lost 0 bases, and 10 bases lay between the germline ends. CDR3 coding DNA: TGTGCCAGTAGTATAGGGTACGTCAGCTCCTACGAGCAGTACTTC. Amino acid sequence: CASSIGYVSSYEQYF.

The rearrangement links TRBV27 to TRBJ2-2; 8 positions agree with TRBD1. V gave up 6 bases and J gave up 9 bases; unmatched junction bases: 9. The CDR3 extends over 14 amino acids. CDR1 and CDR2 from the germline V gene are MNHEY and SMNVEV (reference sequence). As DNA, the CDR3 is TGTGCCAGCAGGCTACAGGGGGAGGACCGGGAGCTGTTTTTT. Translated, it gives CASRLQGEDRELFF.

This clone was seen only once. The chain couples TRBV27 to TRBJ2-1, with D perhaps matching TRBD1 or TRBD2 (6 bases each). The V and J ends lost 9 bases and 5 bases respectively, with 11 bases between them. The CDR3 contains 12 residues. Germline V gene lookup returns CDR1 MNHEY and CDR2 SMNVEV (reference sequence). This chain's CDR3 is CASRGPNNEQFF. CDR3 nucleotides: TGTGCCAGTCGGGGGCCGAACAATGAGCAGTTCTTC.

This chain connects TRBV9 to TRBJ2-5, with D unresolved. CDR1 SGDLS and CDR2 YYNGEE come from the germline V gene. The CDR3 totals 15 residues. V lost 2 bases and J lost 4, with 15 bases in between. CDR3 sequence reads: CASSVEPWGRETQYF. The CDR3, as DNA: TGTGCCAGCAGCGTCGAGCCTTGGGGTAGAGAGACCCAGTACTTC.

The V and J genes are TRBV4-1 and TRBJ1-6; no reliable D call. The V end was cut by 5 bases, the J end by 5 bases, with 4 bases between. The CDR3 runs to 12 residues. CDR1 is MGHRA and CDR2 is YSYEKL in the germline V gene. The DNA of the CDR3 is TGCGCCAGCAGCTCTAATAATTCACCCCTCCACTTT. Its protein product is CASSSNNSPLHF.

V is TRBV6-5 and J is TRBJ2-7; D may correspond to TRBD1 or TRBD2 (5 bases each). CDR1 and CDR2 from the germline V gene are MNHEY and SVGAGI. The CDR3 has 14 amino acids. V was pared by 2 bases and J by 4 bases, with 12 bases between. CDR3 coding DNA: TGTGCCAGCAGTTACGGGGCCGGGGAATACGAGCAGTACTTC. Residues: CASSYGAGEYEQYF.

The chain employs TRBV28 and TRBJ1-2; perhaps TRBD1 as D (6 bases). V lost 7 bases and J lost 2, with 17 bases in between. The CDR3 extends over 15 amino acids. Per the germline V gene, CDR1 is MDHEN and CDR2 is SYDVKM. The CDR3 spells CASTSQRQENYGYTF. The CDR3, as DNA: TGTGCCAGCACTTCACAGAGACAGGAAAACTATGGCTACACCTTC.

The V call is TRBV19, the J call TRBJ2-7; D may be TRBD1 (6 bases). CDR1 LNHDA and CDR2 SQIVND come from the germline V gene (reference sequence). The germline V and J ends were trimmed by 5 bases and 6 bases, with 11 bases remaining between them. The CDR3 is 12 residues long. In DNA form, the CDR3 reads TGTGCCAGTAGTCCTCAGGGGCGCGAGCAGTACTTC. Amino acids: CASSPQGREQYF.

This clone occurred once. This chain links TRBV5-4 with TRBJ2-3; D uncertain. Per germline, CDR1 SGHNT and CDR2 YYREEE (reference sequence). V shed 4 bases and J shed 0 bases, with 9 bases lying between them. This CDR3 spans 14 amino acids. This CDR3 reads CASSDPTSTDTQYF. As DNA, the CDR3 is TGTGCCAGCAGCGACCCAACTAGCACAGATACGCAGTATTTT.

The genes are TRBV4-3 and TRBJ2-3; maybe TRBD2 (5 bases). The CDR3 runs 14 residues. CDR1 and CDR2 from the germline V gene are LGHNA and YSLEER. V was pared by 4 bases and J by 1 base, with 9 bases between. DNA of the CDR3: TGCGCCAGCAGCCGGACTGTGGGCACAGATACGCAGTATTTT. This codes for CASSRTVGTDTQYF.

The chain couples TRBV7-8 to TRBJ2-7, with D possibly being TRBD1 or TRBD2 (5 bases each). Germline values: CDR1 SGHVS, CDR2 FQNEAQ. V gave up 0 bases and J gave up 3 bases, with 15 bases separating them. This CDR3 region has 16 residues. CDR3 in amino acids: CASSLAWGSSGYEQYF. The CDR3, as DNA: TGTGCCAGCAGCTTAGCCTGGGGGAGCTCGGGCTACGAGCAGTACTTC.

V gene TRBV5-1 combines with J gene TRBJ1-1; possibly TRBD1 for D (5 bases). Germline CDR1 and CDR2: SGHRS and YFSETQ. Trimming removed 3 bases from V and 0 bases from J, with 9 bases in between. CDR3 length: 14 residues. The CDR3 loop is CASSWGKVNTEAFF. Here the CDR3 DNA reads TGCGCCAGCAGCTGGGGGAAAGTGAACACTGAAGCTTTCTTT. Based on the CDR3 plus reference TRBV5-1 and TRBJ1-1, the full variable domain is KAGVTQTPRYLIKTRGQQVTLSCSPISGHRSVSWYQQTPGQGLQFLFEYFSETQRNKGNFPGRFSGRQFSNSRSEMNVSTLELGDSALYLCASSWGKVNTEAFFGQGTRLTVV.

The table lists this clone with a few counts. The chain employs TRBV19 and TRBJ1-2, with TRBD1 matching over 7 bases. Germline loops: CDR1 LNHDA, CDR2 SQIVND (reference sequence). Trimming cost V 6 bases and J 0 bases; bases outside gene matches: 7. The CDR3 is 15 residues long. CDR3 in amino acids: CASSERTGTNYGYTF. The CDR3 nucleotides read TGTGCCAGTAGCGAACGGACAGGAACTAACTATGGCTACACCTTC.

This chain uses TRBV6-5 with TRBJ1-1; D is unclear. CDR3 length equals 14 residues. Germline CDR1 MNHEY, CDR2 SVGAGI. Trimming took off 2 bases at V and 2 bases at J, with 9 bases between the two ends. CDR3 sequence (DNA): TGTGCCAGCAGTTACCGGAGGATAAACACTGAAGCTTTCTTT. As protein: CASSYRRINTEAFF.

The chain carries TRBV9 and TRBJ2-7, with 7 bases lining up with TRBD1. The CDR3 length is 16 residues. Germline CDR1 is SGDLS and CDR2 is YYNGEE. Germline trimming cut 4 bases from V and 2 bases from J; bases unmatched to any gene: 12. The CDR3 sequence is CASSSTITGDTYEQYF. The CDR3, as DNA: TGTGCCAGCAGCTCGACGATAACAGGGGATACCTACGAGCAGTACTTC.

This chain links TRBV6-1 with TRBJ1-2; perhaps TRBD1 as D (5 bases). Looked up from germline, CDR1 is MNHNS and CDR2 is SASEGT. CDR3 length equals 13 residues. Trimming left V 2 bases short and J 7 bases short, with 11 bases between. CDR3 sequence (DNA): TGTGCCAGCAGTGAATTCGGGGCGGGTGGCTACACCTTC. This translates into CASSEFGAGGYTF.